A single sample is the source of the 5 T cell receptor beta chains below, sequenced in a study of cytomegalovirus exposure and HLA in healthy donors. The PCR ran on 60 Vbeta and 13 Jbeta primers. The protocol was immunoSEQ multiplex PCR, while the TCRdb copy is restricted to in-frame clones and leaves out a portion. The listing contains 130,000 or so clones. Sequencing input: PBMCs. Receptor source: a woman in her thirties or forties in good health and CMV-seronegative.

The chain employs TRBV10-3 and TRBJ2-3, with 8 bases matching TRBD2. Losses at the gene ends were 2 bases for V and 6 bases for J; bases not matched to a gene: 7. This CDR3 comprises 15 residues. The V gene's germline CDR1 is ENHRY and CDR2 SYGVKD. CDR3 loop: CAISELRTSKDTQYF. The CDR3 DNA reads as TGTGCCATCAGTGAGCTAAGGACTAGCAAGGATACGCAGTATTTT.

This rearrangement joins TRBV29-1 to TRBJ1-3; 10 positions agree with TRBD1. Germline CDR1 is SQVTM and CDR2 is ANQGSEA. The CDR3 length is 12 residues. The trim removed 7 bases at V and 8 bases at J, leaving 5 bases unmatched. In nucleotides, the CDR3 is TGCAGCGCAGGACAGGGGGTCGACACCATATATTTT. Translation gives CSAGQGVDTIYF.

The rearrangement uses TRBV5-1 and TRBJ2-3; 7 bases map to TRBD1. The V gene end was trimmed by 0 bases and the J gene end by 3 bases; junction bases not matched to a gene: 7. The CDR3 has 16 amino acids. Germline CDR1 reads SGHRS; CDR2 reads YFSETQ. As DNA, the CDR3 is TGCGCCAGCAGCTTGGGCCACAGGGGTGGAACAGATACGCAGTATTTT. Translation: CASSLGHRGGTDTQYF.

The CDR3: CASSLHRGNGGYTF. The CDR3 DNA follows: TGTGCCAGCAGCCTCCACAGGGGGAATGGGGGCTACACCTTC. The J gene is TRBJ1-2, the V gene TRBV14, with TRBD1 matching over 8 bases. Per the germline V gene, CDR1 is SGHDN and CDR2 is FVKESK. V shed 4 bases and J 8 bases; nucleotides not matched to a gene: 9. The CDR3 sequence is 14 residues long.

The chain employs TRBV5-6 and TRBJ1-2; TRBD1 might be the D (5 bases). Germline CDR1 reads SGHDT; CDR2 reads YYEEEE. V was shortened by 4 bases and J by 4 bases, with 14 bases between the two germline ends. CDR3 size: 14 residues. The CDR3 DNA reads as TGTGCCAGCAGCCCGGAGGGACGGCCCTATGGCTACACCTTC. It specifies CASSPEGRPYGYTF.